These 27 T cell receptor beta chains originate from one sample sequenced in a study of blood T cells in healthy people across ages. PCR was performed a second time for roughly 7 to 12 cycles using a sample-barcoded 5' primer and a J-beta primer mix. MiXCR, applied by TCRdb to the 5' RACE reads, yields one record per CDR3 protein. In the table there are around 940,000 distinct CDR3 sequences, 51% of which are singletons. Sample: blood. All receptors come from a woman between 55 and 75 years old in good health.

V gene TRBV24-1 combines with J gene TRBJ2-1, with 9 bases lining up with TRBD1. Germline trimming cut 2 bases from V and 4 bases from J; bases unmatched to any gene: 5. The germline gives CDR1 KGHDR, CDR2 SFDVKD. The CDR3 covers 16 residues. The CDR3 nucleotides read TGTGCCACCAGTGATTCGAGGGGGACAGGGTACAATGAGCAGTTCTTC. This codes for CATSDSRGTGYNEQFF.

CDR3 region: CASSLSPGRLHYGYTF. For the CDR3, the DNA is TGTGCCAGCAGCTTAAGTCCTGGCCGTTTACACTATGGCTACACCTTC. The chain couples TRBV7-9 to TRBJ1-2; D is uncertain. With 2 bases removed from V and 3 bases from J, the gap between germline ends came to 16 bases. Germline CDR1 and CDR2: SEHNR and FQNEAQ (reference sequence). The length of the CDR3 is 16 residues.

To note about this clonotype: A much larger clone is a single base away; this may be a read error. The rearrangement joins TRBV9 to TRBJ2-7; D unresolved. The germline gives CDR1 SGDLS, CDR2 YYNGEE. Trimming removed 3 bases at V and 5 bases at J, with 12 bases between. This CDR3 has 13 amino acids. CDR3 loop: CASSGMLSDEQYF. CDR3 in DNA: TGTGCCAGCAGCGGAATGCTGTCGGACGAGCAGTACTTC.

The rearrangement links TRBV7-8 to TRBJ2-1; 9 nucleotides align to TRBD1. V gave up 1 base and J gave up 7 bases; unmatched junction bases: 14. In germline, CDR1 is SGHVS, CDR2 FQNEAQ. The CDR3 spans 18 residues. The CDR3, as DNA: TGTGCCAGCAGCTTAGTGTACGGGGGCGGGACAGGGATGAATGAGCAGTTCTTC. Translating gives CASSLVYGGGTGMNEQFF.

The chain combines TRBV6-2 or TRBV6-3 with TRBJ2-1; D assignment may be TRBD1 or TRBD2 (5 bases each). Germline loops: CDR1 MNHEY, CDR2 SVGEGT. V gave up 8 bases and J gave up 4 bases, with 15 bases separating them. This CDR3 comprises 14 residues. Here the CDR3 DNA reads TGTGCCAGCGGAAGGGGACGCTCTTACAATGAGCAGTTCTTC. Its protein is CASGRGRSYNEQFF.

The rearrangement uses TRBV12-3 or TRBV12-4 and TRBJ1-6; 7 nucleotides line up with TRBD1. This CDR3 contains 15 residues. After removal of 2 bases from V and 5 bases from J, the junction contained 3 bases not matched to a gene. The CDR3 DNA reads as TGTGCCAGCAGTTTACAGGGGGTTGATAATTCACCCCTCCACTTT. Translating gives CASSLQGVDNSPLHF.

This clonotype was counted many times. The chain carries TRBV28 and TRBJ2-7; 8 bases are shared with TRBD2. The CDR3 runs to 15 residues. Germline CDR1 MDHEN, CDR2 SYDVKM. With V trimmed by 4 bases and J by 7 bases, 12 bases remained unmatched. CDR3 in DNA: TGTGCCAGCAGTTCTTCCCGGGGTCTAGCGGGTGAGCAGTACTTC. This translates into CASSSSRGLAGEQYF.

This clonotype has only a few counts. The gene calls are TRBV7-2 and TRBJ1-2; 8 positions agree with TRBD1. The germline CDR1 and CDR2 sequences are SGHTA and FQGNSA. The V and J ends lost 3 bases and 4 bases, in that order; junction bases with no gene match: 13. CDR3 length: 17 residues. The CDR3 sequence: CASSFGQGSKYAYGYTF. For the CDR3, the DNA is TGTGCCAGCAGCTTTGGACAGGGTTCAAAGTACGCCTATGGCTACACCTTC. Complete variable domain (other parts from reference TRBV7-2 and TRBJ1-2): GAGVSQSPSNKVTEKGKDVELRCDPISGHTALYWYRQSLGQGLEFLIYFQGNSAPDKSGLPSDRFSAERTGGSVSTLTIQRTQQEDSAVYLCASSFGQGSKYAYGYTFGSGTRLTVV.

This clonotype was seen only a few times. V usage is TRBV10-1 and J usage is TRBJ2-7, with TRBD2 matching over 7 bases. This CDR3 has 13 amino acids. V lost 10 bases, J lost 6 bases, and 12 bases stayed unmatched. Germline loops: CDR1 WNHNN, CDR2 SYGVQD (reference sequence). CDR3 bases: TGCGCCACCAAGAGGGACTACATGGCCGAGCAGTACTTC. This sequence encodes CATKRDYMAEQYF.

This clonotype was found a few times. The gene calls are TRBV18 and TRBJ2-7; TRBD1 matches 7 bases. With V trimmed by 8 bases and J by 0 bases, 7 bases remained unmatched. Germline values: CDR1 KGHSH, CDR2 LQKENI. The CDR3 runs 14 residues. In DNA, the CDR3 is TGTGCCAGCCGAGGACAGGCCAACTCCTACGAGCAGTACTTC. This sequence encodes CASRGQANSYEQYF.

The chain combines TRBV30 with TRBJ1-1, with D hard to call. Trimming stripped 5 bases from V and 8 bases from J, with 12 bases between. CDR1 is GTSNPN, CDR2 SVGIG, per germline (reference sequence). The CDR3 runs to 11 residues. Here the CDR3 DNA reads TGTGCCTGGGGACCGGGTTCGGAAGCTTTCTTT. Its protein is CAWGPGSEAFF.

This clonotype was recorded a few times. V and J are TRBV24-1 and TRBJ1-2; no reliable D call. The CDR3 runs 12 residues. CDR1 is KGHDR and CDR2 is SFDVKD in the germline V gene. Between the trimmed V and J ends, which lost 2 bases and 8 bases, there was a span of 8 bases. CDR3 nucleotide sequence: TGTGCCACCAGTGATTACGGCGGGGGCTACACCTTC. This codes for CATSDYGGGYTF.

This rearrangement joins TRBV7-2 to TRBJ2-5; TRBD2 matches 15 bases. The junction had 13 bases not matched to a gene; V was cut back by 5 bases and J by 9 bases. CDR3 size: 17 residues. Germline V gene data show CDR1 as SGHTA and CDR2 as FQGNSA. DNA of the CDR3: TGTGCCAGCAGCCCACCGGGACTAGCGGGAGGTACTCGGTCCCAGTACTTC. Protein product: CASSPPGLAGGTRSQYF.

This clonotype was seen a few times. The CDR3 region has the DNA TGCGCCAGCAGCCAAGGTCTGAACAATGAGCAGTTCTTC. Translating it yields CASSQGLNNEQFF. The chain joins TRBV4-1 to TRBJ2-1; D call uncertain. Trimming stripped 1 base from V and 5 bases from J, with 6 bases between. Germline CDR1 MGHRA, CDR2 YSYEKL. This CDR3 has 13 amino acids.

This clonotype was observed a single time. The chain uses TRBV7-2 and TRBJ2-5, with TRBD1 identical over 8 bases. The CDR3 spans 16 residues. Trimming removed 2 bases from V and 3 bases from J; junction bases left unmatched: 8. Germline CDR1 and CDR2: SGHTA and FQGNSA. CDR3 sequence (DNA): TGTGCCAGCAGCTTAATGGGGGGACAGGATAAAGAGACCCAGTACTTC. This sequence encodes CASSLMGGQDKETQYF.

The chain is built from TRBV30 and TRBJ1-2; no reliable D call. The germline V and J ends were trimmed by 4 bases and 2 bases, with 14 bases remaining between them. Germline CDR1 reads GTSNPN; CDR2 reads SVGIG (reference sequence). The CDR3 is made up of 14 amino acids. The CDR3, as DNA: TGTGCCTGGATTCGGGGTTTCGCCAACTATGGCTACACCTTC. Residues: CAWIRGFANYGYTF.

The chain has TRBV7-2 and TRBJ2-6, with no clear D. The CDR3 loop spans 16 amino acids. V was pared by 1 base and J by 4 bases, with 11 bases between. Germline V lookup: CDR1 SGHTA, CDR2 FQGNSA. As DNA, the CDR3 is TGTGCCAGCAGCTTAGTAGGTCCGGAGGGGGCCAACGTCCTGACTTTC. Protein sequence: CASSLVGPEGANVLTF.

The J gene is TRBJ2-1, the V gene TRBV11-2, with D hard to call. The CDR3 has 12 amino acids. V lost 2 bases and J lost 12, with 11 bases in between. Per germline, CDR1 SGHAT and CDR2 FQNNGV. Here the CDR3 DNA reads TGTGCCAGCAGCTTATCTGTGGGCGCGCAGTTCTTC. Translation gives CASSLSVGAQFF.

The CDR3 here is CASSSGLHEQFF. CDR3 sequence (DNA): TGTGCCAGCAGTTCAGGGCTCCATGAGCAGTTCTTC. The chain uses TRBV27 and TRBJ2-1; possibly TRBD1 for D (5 bases). Trimming cost V 4 bases and J 8 bases, with 9 bases left between them. Germline CDR1 and CDR2: MNHEY and SMNVEV (reference sequence). The CDR3 is 12 residues long.

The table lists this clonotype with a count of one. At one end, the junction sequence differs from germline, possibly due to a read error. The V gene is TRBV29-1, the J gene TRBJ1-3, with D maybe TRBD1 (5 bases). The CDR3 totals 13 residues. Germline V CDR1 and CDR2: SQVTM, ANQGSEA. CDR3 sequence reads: CSAELGAGNAIYF. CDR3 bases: TGCAGCGCCGAACTCGGGGCTGGAAACGCCATATATTTT.

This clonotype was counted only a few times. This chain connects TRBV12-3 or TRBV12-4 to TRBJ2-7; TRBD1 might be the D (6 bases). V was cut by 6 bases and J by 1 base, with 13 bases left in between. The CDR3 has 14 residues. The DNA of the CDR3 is TGTGCCAGCAGCCCAAACAGGGTTTCCTACGAGCAGTACTTC. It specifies CASSPNRVSYEQYF.

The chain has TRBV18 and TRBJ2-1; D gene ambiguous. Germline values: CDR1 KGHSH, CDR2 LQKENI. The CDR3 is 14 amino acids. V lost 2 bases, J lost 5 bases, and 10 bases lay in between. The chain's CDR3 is CASSPLTRNNEQFF. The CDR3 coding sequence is TGTGCCAGCTCACCATTGACAAGGAACAATGAGCAGTTCTTC.

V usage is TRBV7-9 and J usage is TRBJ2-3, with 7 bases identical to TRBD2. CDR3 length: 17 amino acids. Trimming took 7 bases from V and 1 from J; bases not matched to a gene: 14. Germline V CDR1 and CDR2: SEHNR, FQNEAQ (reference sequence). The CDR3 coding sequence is TGTGCCAGCATCCCTCTCCCTCTTGCGGGGGGCACAGATACGCAGTATTTT. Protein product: CASIPLPLAGGTDTQYF. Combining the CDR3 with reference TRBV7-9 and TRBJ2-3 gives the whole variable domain DTGVSQNPRHKITKRGQNVTFRCDPISEHNRLYWYRQTLGQGPEFLTYFQNEAQLEKSRLLSDRFSAERPKGSFSTLEIQRTEQGDSAMYLCASIPLPLAGGTDTQYFGPGTRLTVL.

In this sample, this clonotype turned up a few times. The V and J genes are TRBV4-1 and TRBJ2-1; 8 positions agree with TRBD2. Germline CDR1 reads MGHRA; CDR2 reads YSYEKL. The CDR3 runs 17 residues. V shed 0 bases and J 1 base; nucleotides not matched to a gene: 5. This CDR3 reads CASSQDWGLDSYNEQFF. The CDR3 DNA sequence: TGCGCCAGCAGCCAAGATTGGGGACTAGATTCCTACAATGAGCAGTTCTTC.

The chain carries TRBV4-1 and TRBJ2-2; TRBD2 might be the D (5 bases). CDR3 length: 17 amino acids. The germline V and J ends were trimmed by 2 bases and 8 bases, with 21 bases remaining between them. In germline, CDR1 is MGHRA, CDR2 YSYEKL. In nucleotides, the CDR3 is TGCGCCAGCAGCCAAAGAGATAGAGGGAGCACATGGGGGGAGCTGTTTTTT. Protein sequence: CASSQRDRGSTWGELFF.

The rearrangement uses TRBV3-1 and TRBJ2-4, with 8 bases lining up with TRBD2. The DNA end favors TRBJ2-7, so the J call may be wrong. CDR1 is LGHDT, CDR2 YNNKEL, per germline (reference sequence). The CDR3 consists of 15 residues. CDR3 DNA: TGTGCCAGCAGCTCAATAGGAGCGGGAGCCTACGAGCAGTACTTC. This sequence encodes CASSSIGAGAYEQYF.

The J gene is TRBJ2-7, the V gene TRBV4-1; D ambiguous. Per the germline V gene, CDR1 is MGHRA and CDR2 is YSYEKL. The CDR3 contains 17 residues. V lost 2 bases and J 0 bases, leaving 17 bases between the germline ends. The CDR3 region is CASSQTYVTPFSYEQYF. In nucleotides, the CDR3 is TGCGCCAGCAGCCAAACCTACGTCACCCCCTTCTCCTACGAGCAGTACTTC.